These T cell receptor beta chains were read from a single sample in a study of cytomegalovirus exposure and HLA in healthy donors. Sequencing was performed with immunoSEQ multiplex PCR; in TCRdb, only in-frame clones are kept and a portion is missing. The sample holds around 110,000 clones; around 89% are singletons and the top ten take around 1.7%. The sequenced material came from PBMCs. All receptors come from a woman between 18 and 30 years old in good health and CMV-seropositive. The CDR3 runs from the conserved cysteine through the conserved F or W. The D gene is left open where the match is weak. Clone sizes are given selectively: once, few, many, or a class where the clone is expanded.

cdr3_nt: TGTGCCAGCAGTTTATTACGAGGGACAGGGGAACGGAACAAAGAGACCCAGTACTTC; cdr3_aa: CASSLLRGTGERNKETQYF; clone_size: -; d_call: TRBD1; v_call: TRBV27; j_call: TRBJ2-5
cdr3_nt: TGTGCCAGCAGCTTTCAGGGTTCGGGCACAGATACGCAGTATTTT; cdr3_aa: CASSFQGSGTDTQYF; clone_size: -; d_call: -; v_call: TRBV11-3; j_call: TRBJ2-3
cdr3_nt: TGTGCCAGTAGTATAGGTGGACTCGAGGTACGGGGCTACACCTTC; cdr3_aa: CASSIGGLEVRGYTF; clone_size: -; d_call: -; v_call: TRBV19; j_call: TRBJ1-2
cdr3_nt: TGTGCCGGAAGGGACAGGGGGGAGACCCAGTACTTC; cdr3_aa: CAGRDRGETQYF; clone_size: -; d_call: TRBD1; v_call: TRBV7-6; j_call: TRBJ2-5
cdr3_nt: TGTGCCAGCAGTGAAGCCGCGGGGGGCAGAAGCAATCAGCCCCAGCATTTT; cdr3_aa: CASSEAAGGRSNQPQHF; clone_size: once; d_call: -; v_call: TRBV6-1; j_call: TRBJ1-5
cdr3_nt: TGTGCCAGCAGCCTACAGGGGAGCAATCAGCCCCAGCATTTT; cdr3_aa: CASSLQGSNQPQHF; clone_size: -; d_call: TRBD1; v_call: TRBV11-2; j_call: TRBJ1-5
cdr3_nt: TGTGCCAGCAGCTTATGGGACGGGAGAGAGACCCAGTACTTC; cdr3_aa: CASSLWDGRETQYF; clone_size: -; d_call: -; v_call: TRBV7-2; j_call: TRBJ2-5
cdr3_nt: TGTGCCAGCGCCCCTCACCCCTCGGGACAGAACTATGGCTACACCTTC; cdr3_aa: CASAPHPSGQNYGYTF; clone_size: few; d_call: TRBD1; v_call: TRBV2; j_call: TRBJ1-2
cdr3_nt: TGTGCCAGCAGTGCTATGACTCCGGGACAGGGGGGCTATGGCTACACCTTC; cdr3_aa: CASSAMTPGQGGYGYTF; clone_size: -; d_call: TRBD1; v_call: TRBV27; j_call: TRBJ1-2
cdr3_nt: TGTGCCAGTAGTATTGGGAGACAAGAGACCCAGTACTTC; cdr3_aa: CASSIGRQETQYF; clone_size: once; d_call: -; v_call: TRBV19; j_call: TRBJ2-5
cdr3_nt: TGCGCCAGCAGCCAAGGAATTGGGACAGGGGGATCAGATACGCAGTATTTT; cdr3_aa: CASSQGIGTGGSDTQYF; clone_size: once; d_call: TRBD1; v_call: TRBV4-1; j_call: TRBJ2-3
cdr3_nt: TGTGCCAGCAGCTTCCGCGCGGAGAACACTGAAGCTTTCTTT; cdr3_aa: CASSFRAENTEAFF; clone_size: few; d_call: -; v_call: TRBV5-5; j_call: TRBJ1-1
cdr3_nt: TGTGCCAGCAGTTTGGGACAGGGGTTCCGTCAGCCCCAGCATTTT; cdr3_aa: CASSLGQGFRQPQHF; clone_size: -; d_call: TRBD1; v_call: TRBV28; j_call: TRBJ1-5
cdr3_nt: TGCGCCAGCAGCCAAGAGGCAGGGGGCTACTATGGCTACACCTTC; cdr3_aa: CASSQEAGGYYGYTF; clone_size: -; d_call: TRBD1; v_call: TRBV4-1; j_call: TRBJ1-2
cdr3_nt: TGCAGCGTTGAAGACGCGGAGAGGGGGGAGACCCAGTACTTC; cdr3_aa: CSVEDAERGETQYF; clone_size: -; d_call: -; v_call: TRBV29-1; j_call: TRBJ2-5
cdr3_nt: TGTGCCAGCGTTGGACAGGGCCCCACCAATTCACCCCTCCACTTT; cdr3_aa: CASVGQGPTNSPLHF; clone_size: -; d_call: TRBD1; v_call: TRBV28; j_call: TRBJ1-6
cdr3_nt: TGTGCCAGCAGCTTAGGTGGGGGCTTACTGTTTTTT; cdr3_aa: CASSLGGGLLFF; clone_size: few; d_call: -; v_call: TRBV11-2; j_call: TRBJ1-4
cdr3_nt: TGCGCCAGCAGCCAAGGGTGGGGGGGTTGGCAAGAGACCCAGTACTTC; cdr3_aa: CASSQGWGGWQETQYF; clone_size: -; d_call: TRBD2; v_call: TRBV4-1; j_call: TRBJ2-5
cdr3_nt: TGTGCCATCAGTGAGGATCTAGGTGTGGTAGATACGCAGTATTTT; cdr3_aa: CAISEDLGVVDTQYF; clone_size: -; d_call: -; v_call: TRBV10-3; j_call: TRBJ2-3
cdr3_nt: TGCGCCAGCAGCCAAGGGGGACAGGGAAACATTCAGTACTTC; cdr3_aa: CASSQGGQGNIQYF; clone_size: -; d_call: TRBD1; v_call: TRBV4-1; j_call: TRBJ2-4
cdr3_nt: TGTGCCAGCAGTTCCAGGGGAGTCCAAGAGACCCAGTACTTC; cdr3_aa: CASSSRGVQETQYF; clone_size: -; d_call: -; v_call: TRBV6-5; j_call: TRBJ2-5
cdr3_nt: TGTGCCAGCAGCGCGGACAGGGGAGGGTACTACGAGCAGTACTTC; cdr3_aa: CASSADRGGYYEQYF; clone_size: -; d_call: TRBD1; v_call: TRBV11-2; j_call: TRBJ2-7
cdr3_nt: TGTGCCAGCAGTATTGGTGGACAGGGGGCTTATGGCTACACCTTC; cdr3_aa: CASSIGGQGAYGYTF; clone_size: -; d_call: TRBD1; v_call: TRBV28; j_call: TRBJ1-2
cdr3_nt: TGTGCCAGCAGTGAGGGGGGTGAGACCCAGTACTTC; cdr3_aa: CASSEGGETQYF; clone_size: -; d_call: -; v_call: TRBV2; j_call: TRBJ2-5
cdr3_nt: TGTGCCACCAGCACCACTAGCGGGGGGGCCTACGAGCAGTACTTC; cdr3_aa: CATSTTSGGAYEQYF; clone_size: -; d_call: TRBD2; v_call: TRBV15; j_call: TRBJ2-7
cdr3_nt: TGTGCCAGCAGTGGTACAGGGGGCACAGATACGCAGTATTTT; cdr3_aa: CASSGTGGTDTQYF; clone_size: -; d_call: TRBD1; v_call: TRBV2; j_call: TRBJ2-3
cdr3_nt: TGTGCCAGCAAGACACAGGGGACTAGCACAGATACGCAGTATTTT; cdr3_aa: CASKTQGTSTDTQYF; clone_size: -; d_call: -; v_call: TRBV5-4; j_call: TRBJ2-3
cdr3_nt: TGCGCCAGCAGTGACATAGATACGCAGTATTTT; cdr3_aa: CASSDIDTQYF; clone_size: once; d_call: -; v_call: TRBV10-2; j_call: TRBJ2-3